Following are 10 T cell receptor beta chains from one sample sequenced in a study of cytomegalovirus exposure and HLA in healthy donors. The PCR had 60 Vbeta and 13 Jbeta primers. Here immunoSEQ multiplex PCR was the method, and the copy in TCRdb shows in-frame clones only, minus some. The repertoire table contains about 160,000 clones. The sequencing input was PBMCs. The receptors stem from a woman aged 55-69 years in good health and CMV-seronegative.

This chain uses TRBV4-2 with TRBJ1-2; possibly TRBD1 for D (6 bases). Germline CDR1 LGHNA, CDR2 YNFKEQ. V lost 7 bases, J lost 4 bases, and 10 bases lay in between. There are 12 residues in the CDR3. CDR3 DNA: TGTGCCAGCAAAGGGGGGGGCTATGGCTACACCTTC. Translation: CASKGGGYGYTF.

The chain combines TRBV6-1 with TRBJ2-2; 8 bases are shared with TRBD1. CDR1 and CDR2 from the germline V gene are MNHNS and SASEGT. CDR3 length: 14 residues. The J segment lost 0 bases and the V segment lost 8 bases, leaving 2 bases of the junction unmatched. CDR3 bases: TGTGCCAGCCTGGACAGGGCGAACACCGGGGAGCTGTTTTTT. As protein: CASLDRANTGELFF.

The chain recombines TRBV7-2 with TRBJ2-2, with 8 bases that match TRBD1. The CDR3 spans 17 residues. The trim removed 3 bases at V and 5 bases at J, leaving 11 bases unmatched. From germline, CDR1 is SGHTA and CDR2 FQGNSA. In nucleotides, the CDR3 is TGTGCCAGCAGCTTTCGGGGGTGGACAGGGATAACCGGGGAGCTGTTTTTT. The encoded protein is CASSFRGWTGITGELFF.

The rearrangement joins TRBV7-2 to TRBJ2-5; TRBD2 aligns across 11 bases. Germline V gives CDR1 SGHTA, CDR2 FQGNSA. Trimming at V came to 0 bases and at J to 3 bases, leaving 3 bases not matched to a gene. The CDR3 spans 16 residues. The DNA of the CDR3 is TGTGCCAGCAGCTTAGCGGGACTAGCGGATAAAGAGACCCAGTACTTC. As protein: CASSLAGLADKETQYF.

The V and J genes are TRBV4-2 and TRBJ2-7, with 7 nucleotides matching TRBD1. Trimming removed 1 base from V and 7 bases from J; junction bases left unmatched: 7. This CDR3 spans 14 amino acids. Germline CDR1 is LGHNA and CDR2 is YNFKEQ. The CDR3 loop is CASSQARGRGEQYF. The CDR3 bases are TGTGCCAGCAGCCAAGCCAGGGGGAGAGGGGAGCAGTACTTC.

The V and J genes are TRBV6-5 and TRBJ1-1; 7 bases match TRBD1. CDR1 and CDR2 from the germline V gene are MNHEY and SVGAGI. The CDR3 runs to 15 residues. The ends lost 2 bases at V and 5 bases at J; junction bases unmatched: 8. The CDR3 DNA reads TGTGCCAGCAGTTACAGAAGTCAGGGGGTGACTGAAGCTTTCTTT. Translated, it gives CASSYRSQGVTEAFF.

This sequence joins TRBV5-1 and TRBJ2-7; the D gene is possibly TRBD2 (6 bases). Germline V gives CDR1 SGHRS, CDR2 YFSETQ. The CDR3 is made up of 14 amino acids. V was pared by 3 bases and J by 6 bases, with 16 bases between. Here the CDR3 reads CASSSGTSWGEQYF. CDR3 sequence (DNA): TGCGCCAGCAGCTCGGGGACTTCCTGGGGCGAGCAGTACTTC.

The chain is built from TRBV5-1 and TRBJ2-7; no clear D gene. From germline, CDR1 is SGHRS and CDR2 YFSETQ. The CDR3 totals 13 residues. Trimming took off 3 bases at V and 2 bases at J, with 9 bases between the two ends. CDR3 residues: CASSWAETYEQYF. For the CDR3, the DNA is TGCGCCAGCAGCTGGGCTGAGACCTACGAGCAGTACTTC.

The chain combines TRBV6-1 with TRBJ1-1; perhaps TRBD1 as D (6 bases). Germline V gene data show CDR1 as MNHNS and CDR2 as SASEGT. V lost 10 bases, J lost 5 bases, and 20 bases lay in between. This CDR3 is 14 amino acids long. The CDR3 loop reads CAIPSGAVGTEAFF. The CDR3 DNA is TGTGCCATTCCTTCAGGGGCCGTGGGAACTGAAGCTTTCTTT.

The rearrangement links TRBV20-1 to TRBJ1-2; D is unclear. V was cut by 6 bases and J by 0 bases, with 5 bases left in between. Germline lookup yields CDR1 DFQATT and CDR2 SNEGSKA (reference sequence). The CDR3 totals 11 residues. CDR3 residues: CSARSNYGYTF. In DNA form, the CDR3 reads TGCAGTGCCAGGTCTAACTATGGCTACACCTTC.